A single sample gave rise to the 27 T cell receptor beta chains below, sequenced in a study of Graves' ophthalmopathy and Graves' hyperthyroidism. Beta-chain TCR CDR3 regions were amplified from RNA transcripts. First-round RT-PCR relied on HTBI primers, and a second-round multiplex PCR came next. TCRdb re-called the multiplex PCR reads with MiXCR, one entry per CDR3 protein. Altogether approximately 480,000 distinct CDR3 sequences are present, under 15% being singletons, with the ten largest covering roughly 9.8%. Sequencing was done on a sample of blood. Receptors originate from a woman in her twenties or thirties with Graves' ophthalmopathy.

This clonotype has ten or more counts. The chain joins TRBV19 to TRBJ1-1; D ambiguous. V gave up 6 bases and J gave up 2 bases, with 10 bases separating them. The germline V gene encodes CDR1 LNHDA and CDR2 SQIVND (reference sequence). The CDR3 is 13 amino acids. CDR3 residues: CASRFLGNTEAFF. In nucleotides, the CDR3 is TGTGCCAGTAGGTTTTTGGGAAACACTGAAGCTTTCTTT.

This clonotype was seen at least ten times. V usage is TRBV12-3 or TRBV12-4 and J usage is TRBJ2-5, with no clear D. The V gene lost 5 bases and the J gene lost 4 bases, with 11 bases spanning the gap. The CDR3 has 13 residues. In DNA form, the CDR3 reads TGTGCCAGCAGTCCATATTTCGGAGAGACCCAGTACTTC. Its protein is CASSPYFGETQYF.

At least ten counts were recorded for this clonotype. The V and J genes are TRBV20-1 and TRBJ2-5, with D uncertain. From germline, CDR1 is DFQATT and CDR2 SNEGSKA (reference sequence). V lost 5 bases to trimming and J lost 2 bases, with 6 bases between them. The CDR3 has 11 residues. The DNA for the CDR3 is TGCAGTGCTTGGGGACAAGAGACCCAGTACTTC. Translating gives CSAWGQETQYF.

The sample holds many counts of this clonotype. The genes are TRBV27 and TRBJ1-5; D unresolved. Germline loops: CDR1 MNHEY, CDR2 SMNVEV (reference sequence). CDR3 size: 16 residues. Trimming left V 4 bases short and J 2 bases short, with 15 bases between. The DNA of the CDR3 is TGTGCCAGCAGTTCCACAAGGTTTCAGGGCAATCAGCCCCAGCATTTT. It translates to CASSSTRFQGNQPQHF.

The V call is TRBV6-1, the J call TRBJ1-5, with D possibly being TRBD1 (6 bases). This CDR3 region has 18 residues. Trimming pared 4 bases from V and 3 bases from J, leaving 22 bases between. The germline gives CDR1 MNHNS, CDR2 SASEGT. The CDR3 reads CASSGTRSRLGANQPQHF. In DNA, the CDR3 is TGTGCCAGCAGTGGTACAAGGAGTCGCCTGGGGGCCAATCAGCCCCAGCATTTT.

There are many counts of this clonotype. The rearrangement links TRBV7-9 to TRBJ2-5; D is perhaps TRBD1 (7 bases). The CDR3 consists of 14 residues. Deletions cut 6 bases from V and 5 bases from J, with 16 bases between. Germline V gives CDR1 SEHNR, CDR2 FQNEAQ (reference sequence). The CDR3 bases are TGTGCCAGCAGGAAGCAGGGGGGTCTGGAGACCCAGTACTTC. Residues: CASRKQGGLETQYF.

This chain uses TRBV11-2 with TRBJ1-2, with a possible D match to TRBD1 (5 bases). CDR1 is SGHAT and CDR2 is FQNNGV in the germline V gene. The CDR3 consists of 12 residues. Trimming cost V 4 bases and J 10 bases, with 13 bases left between them. CDR3 sequence: CASSSQGRDYTF. The DNA of the CDR3 is TGTGCCAGCAGCTCCCAGGGTCGGGACTACACCTTC.

The table lists this clonotype with a few counts. This sequence joins TRBV28 and TRBJ2-2, with TRBD2 as a possible D gene (5 bases). V shed 6 bases and J shed 8 bases, with 7 bases lying between them. Germline loops: CDR1 MDHEN, CDR2 SYDVKM. This CDR3 contains 11 residues. CDR3 in DNA: TGTGCCAGCAGGACGGGGGGGGAGCTGTTTTTT. The encoded protein is CASRTGGELFF.

This clonotype was seen many times. The J gene is TRBJ1-5, the V gene TRBV29-1; 9 bases are a match to TRBD1. V lost 4 bases, J lost 4 bases, and 5 bases stayed unmatched. Germline CDR1 and CDR2: SQVTM and ANQGSEA. The CDR3 has 14 residues. The CDR3 coding sequence is TGCAGCGTTGTGGACAGGGGTTGGAATCAGCCCCAGCATTTT. Amino acid sequence: CSVVDRGWNQPQHF.

This clonotype appeared many times. The chain employs TRBV5-1 and TRBJ1-2; 7 bases map to TRBD1. Unmatched junction bases numbered 9, after V lost 5 bases and J lost 2 bases. Germline values: CDR1 SGHRS, CDR2 YFSETQ. The CDR3 length is 15 residues. In nucleotides, the CDR3 is TGCGCCAGCAGACCCGGACAGGAGCCCAACTATGGCTACACCTTC. Translated: CASRPGQEPNYGYTF. The whole variable domain, filled in from reference TRBV5-1 and TRBJ1-2, reads KAGVTQTPRYLIKTRGQQVTLSCSPISGHRSVSWYQQTPGQGLQFLFEYFSETQRNKGNFPGRFSGRQFSNSRSEMNVSTLELGDSALYLCASRPGQEPNYGYTFGSGTRLTVV.

The table lists this clonotype with many counts. The chain uses TRBV11-2 and TRBJ2-7; D not certain. V lost 5 bases and J lost 6, with 8 bases in between. The CDR3 runs to 11 residues. Germline CDR1 reads SGHAT; CDR2 reads FQNNGV. The DNA of the CDR3 is TGTGCCAGCAGCCCAGGCATCGAGCAGTACTTC. Protein: CASSPGIEQYF.

This clonotype has at least ten counts. J is TRBJ2-7 and V is TRBV6-5; no firm D call. V was clipped by 2 bases and J by 2 bases, with 7 bases between them. CDR1 is MNHEY, CDR2 SVGAGI, per germline. CDR3 length equals 13 residues. The CDR3 spells CASSYGKPYEQYF. The CDR3 nucleotides are TGTGCCAGCAGTTACGGTAAACCCTACGAGCAGTACTTC.

This rearrangement joins TRBV4-1 to TRBJ1-5; 10 bases are a match to TRBD1. CDR3 size: 19 residues. J gave up 3 bases and V 1 base, and 12 bases lay outside the gene matches. Per the germline V gene, CDR1 is MGHRA and CDR2 is YSYEKL. The CDR3 DNA sequence: TGCGCCAGCAGCCAAGGATTTAAGACAGGGGGCTTCTTCAATCAGCCCCAGCATTTT. It specifies CASSQGFKTGGFFNQPQHF.

This clonotype was recorded a few times. V gene TRBV27 combines with J gene TRBJ1-1; D perhaps matches TRBD1 (5 bases). The CDR3 spans 16 residues. The germline CDR1 and CDR2 sequences are MNHEY and SMNVEV (reference sequence). V lost 0 bases to trimming and J lost 0 bases, with 11 bases between them. This CDR3 reads CASSLSGGPLNTEAFF. CDR3 nucleotide sequence: TGTGCCAGCAGTTTATCGGGGGGACCCTTGAACACTGAAGCTTTCTTT.

This clonotype was observed at least ten times. CDR3 loop: CATSSSRGTDTKQETQYF. DNA of the CDR3: TGTGCCACCAGCAGTTCCCGGGGAACGGATACGAAACAAGAGACCCAGTACTTC. The chain carries TRBV15 and TRBJ2-5; a possible D gene is TRBD2 (5 bases). The CDR3 runs 18 residues. V dropped 3 bases and J dropped 2 bases, with 22 bases sitting between them. The germline V gene encodes CDR1 LNHNV and CDR2 YYDKDF (reference sequence).

This clonotype was observed at least ten times. This sequence joins TRBV6-1 and TRBJ1-5, with a tentative D call TRBD1 (5 bases). The CDR3 runs to 16 residues. In germline, CDR1 is MNHNS, CDR2 SASEGT. Trimming cost V 2 bases and J 6 bases, with 17 bases left between them. CDR3 DNA sequence: TGTGCCAGCAGTGAACTCGCTCCCGTCGGGGGTCAGCCCCAGCATTTT. This sequence encodes CASSELAPVGGQPQHF.

The table lists this clonotype with many counts. The chain recombines TRBV5-6 with TRBJ1-2; D remains ambiguous. This CDR3 is built from 15 residues. The V gene lost 4 bases and the J gene lost 3 bases, with 16 bases spanning the gap. The germline gives CDR1 SGHDT, CDR2 YYEEEE. CDR3 bases: TGTGCCAGCAGCCCTAGAAGAGCGTTCGACTATGGCTACACCTTC. Translated, it gives CASSPRRAFDYGYTF.

This clonotype came up many times. J is TRBJ2-2 and V is TRBV20-1; TRBD2 agrees at 10 bases. With V trimmed by 7 bases and J by 7 bases, 6 bases remained unmatched. Germline values: CDR1 DFQATT, CDR2 SNEGSKA (reference sequence). The CDR3 runs 13 residues. CDR3 DNA sequence: TGCAGTGTAAGCGGGAGGGCCAACGGGGAGCTGTTTTTT. Translating it yields CSVSGRANGELFF.

This clonotype has a count of ten or more. The chain joins TRBV3-1 to TRBJ1-1; D may be TRBD1 (5 bases). Germline V gene sequence: CDR1 LGHDT, CDR2 YNNKEL (reference sequence). The CDR3 spans 14 residues. With 4 bases removed from V and 3 bases from J, the gap between germline ends came to 12 bases. In DNA form, the CDR3 reads TGTGCCAGCAGCCCCGTGGGGGGTGACACTGAAGCTTTCTTT. Its translation: CASSPVGGDTEAFF.

This clonotype was seen just once. The chain joins TRBV27 to TRBJ2-7; D possibly uses TRBD1 or TRBD2 (5 bases each). The germline V gene encodes CDR1 MNHEY and CDR2 SMNVEV (reference sequence). Trimming stripped 7 bases from V and 2 bases from J, with 18 bases between. This CDR3 is 15 amino acids long. CDR3 DNA sequence: TGTGCCAGCAAGCCCGGGACCGACCCTACCTACGAGCAGTACTTC. Its translation: CASKPGTDPTYEQYF.

This clonotype was seen a few times. The chain recombines TRBV4-2 with TRBJ2-5; TRBD1 might be the D (6 bases). Trimming left V 4 bases short and J 5 bases short, with 11 bases between. Germline assignment: CDR1 LGHNA and CDR2 YNFKEQ. This CDR3 contains 13 residues. CDR3 in amino acids: CASSRTGTETQYF. In nucleotides, the CDR3 is TGTGCCAGCAGCCGTACAGGGACGGAGACCCAGTACTTC.

The V gene is TRBV6-2 or TRBV6-3, the J gene TRBJ2-7, with D possibly being TRBD2 (7 bases). The CDR3 has 14 residues. Trimming pared 3 bases from V and 5 bases from J, leaving 14 bases between. Germline V gene lookup returns CDR1 MNHEY and CDR2 SVGEGT. The CDR3 loop reads CASSYAGASDEQYF. The CDR3 DNA reads TGTGCCAGCAGTTATGCGGGGGCCTCTGACGAGCAGTACTTC.

This clonotype was counted only a few times. The V gene is TRBV18, the J gene TRBJ2-7; D is ambiguous. Germline CDR1 KGHSH, CDR2 LQKENI. Trimming pared 3 bases from V and 3 bases from J, leaving 9 bases between. The CDR3 length is 13 residues. CDR3 region: CASSPETYYEQYF. CDR3 nucleotide sequence: TGTGCCAGCTCACCCGAGACGTACTACGAGCAGTACTTC.

This clonotype was found many times. The CDR3 DNA follows: TGTGCCAGCTCATCGGCAGGGACCCCCTCCTACGAGCAGTACTTC. The encoded protein is CASSSAGTPSYEQYF. The chain carries TRBV18 and TRBJ2-7; D may be TRBD1 or TRBD2 (5 bases each). V gave up 5 bases and J gave up 0 bases, with 14 bases separating them. The length of the CDR3 is 15 residues. CDR1 KGHSH and CDR2 LQKENI come from the germline V gene.

The V call is TRBV5-1, the J call TRBJ2-5; 9 nucleotides agree with TRBD2. In germline, CDR1 is SGHRS, CDR2 YFSETQ. The CDR3 sequence is 16 residues long. J was trimmed by 1 base and V by 0 bases; bases with no gene match: 4. This CDR3 is CASSLGSSGTQETQYF. CDR3 coding DNA: TGCGCCAGCAGCTTGGGTTCTAGCGGGACCCAAGAGACCCAGTACTTC.

About this clonotype: This CDR3 fails to terminate in the conserved phenylalanine or tryptophan, so it likely reflects a read error. The rearrangement uses TRBV6-2 or TRBV6-3 and TRBJ2-2; a weak D match, TRBD2 (5 bases). Looked up from germline, CDR1 is MNHEY and CDR2 is SVGEGT. This CDR3 spans 12 amino acids. The CDR3 loop reads CAGSYGAGELFV. The DNA of the CDR3 is TGTGCCGGCAGTTACGGGGCCGGGGAGCTGTTTGTT.

V is TRBV6-1 and J is TRBJ2-7; D remains ambiguous. Germline V gives CDR1 MNHNS, CDR2 SASEGT. The CDR3 is 13 residues long. The V gene lost 2 bases and the J gene lost 2 bases, with 7 bases spanning the gap. CDR3 DNA sequence: TGTGCCAGCAGTGAATCCAGCGCCTACGAGCAGTACTTC. It yields the protein CASSESSAYEQYF.